The 16 T cell receptor beta chains in this list originate from one sample, sequenced in a study of shared clonotypes between healthy human individuals. Produced via immunoSEQ multiplex PCR; TCRdb's table is partial and in-frame only. The table has about 480,000 clones, nearly 80% seen once; the top ten hold under 15%. The specimen sequenced was PBMCs. These TCRs come from a middle-aged woman in good health. Some clones in this sample may be carry-over from other donors' samples.

This chain uses TRBV11-2 with TRBJ2-5; 12 bases are shared with TRBD2. The CDR3 has 14 residues. V dropped 7 bases and J dropped 5; count of bases not matched to a gene: 5. Germline CDR1 is SGHAT and CDR2 is FQNNGV. The CDR3 DNA follows: TGTGCCAGCATCCGACTAGCGGGAGAGGAGACCCAGTACTTC. Amino acids: CASIRLAGEETQYF.

For this clone: Since a much larger clone is just one base distant, this may be a read error. The chain has TRBV7-9 and TRBJ1-1, with TRBD1 matching over 7 bases. The ends lost 8 bases at V and 1 base at J; junction bases unmatched: 4. Germline V gives CDR1 SEHNR, CDR2 FQNEAQ (reference sequence). The CDR3 loop spans 13 amino acids. CDR3 in DNA: TGTGCCAGCGGCCGACAGGGGAACACTGAAGCTTTCTTT. Its protein is CASGRQGNTEAFF. Full variable domain (remainder filled in from reference TRBV7-9 and TRBJ1-1): DTGVSQNPRHKITKRGQNVTFRCDPISEHNRLYWYRQTLGQGPEFLTYFQNEAQLEKSRLLSDRFSAERPKGSFSTLEIQRTEQGDSAMYLCASGRQGNTEAFFGQGTRLTVV.

A remark on this clone: Other DNA sequences in this sample translate to the same CDR3. J is TRBJ1-5 and V is TRBV19, with 10 bases that match TRBD1. CDR1 is LNHDA and CDR2 is SQIVND in the germline V gene (reference sequence). This CDR3 has 15 residues. The V segment lost 4 bases and the J segment 2 bases; nucleotides outside the gene matches: 2. The CDR3 sequence is CASSTGTGGNQPQHF. The DNA for the CDR3 is TGTGCCAGTAGTACTGGGACAGGGGGCAATCAGCCCCAGCATTTT.

The chain couples TRBV4-1 to TRBJ1-6; D unresolved. The V and J ends lost 7 bases and 0 bases respectively, with 19 bases between them. Germline lookup yields CDR1 MGHRA and CDR2 YSYEKL. The CDR3 is made up of 18 amino acids. The CDR3 nucleotides read TGCGCCAGCACCGACCTAAACACCATCGGCTCCTATAATTCACCCCTCCACTTT. This codes for CASTDLNTIGSYNSPLHF.

The chain carries TRBV2 and TRBJ2-3; possibly TRBD2 for D (5 bases). The germline V and J ends were trimmed by 7 bases and 0 bases, with 11 bases remaining between them. From germline, CDR1 is SNHLY and CDR2 FYNNEI. There are 14 residues in the CDR3. The CDR3 sequence is CASMVTRSTDTQYF. CDR3 bases: TGTGCCAGCATGGTCACTAGGAGCACAGATACGCAGTATTTT. Full variable domain (rest looked up from reference TRBV2 and TRBJ2-3): EPEVTQTPSHQVTQMGQEVILRCVPISNHLYFYWYRQILGQKVEFLVSFYNNEISEKSEIFDDQFSVERPDGSNFTLKIRSTKLEDSAMYFCASMVTRSTDTQYFGPGTRLTVL.

The chain recombines TRBV2 with TRBJ2-6; TRBD1 matches at 9 bases. After removal of 5 bases from V and 3 bases from J, the junction contained 5 bases not matched to a gene. This CDR3 is built from 16 residues. Germline V lookup: CDR1 SNHLY, CDR2 FYNNEI. CDR3 in DNA: TGTGCCAGCAGTTTACAGGGGGCTGGTGGGGCCAACGTCCTGACTTTC. It yields the protein CASSLQGAGGANVLTF.

This chain connects TRBV28 to TRBJ2-1; possibly TRBD2 for D (6 bases). CDR3 length equals 18 residues. The V gene's germline CDR1 is MDHEN and CDR2 SYDVKM. V dropped 5 bases and J dropped 1 base, with 21 bases sitting between them. CDR3 in amino acids: CASSTPPRFGLSYNEQFF. The CDR3, as DNA: TGTGCCAGCAGTACCCCACCCAGGTTTGGACTATCCTACAATGAGCAGTTCTTC.

The chain's CDR3 is CASSYEGAKAFF. The CDR3 coding sequence is TGTGCCAGCAGTTACGAAGGTGCCAAAGCTTTCTTT. V usage is TRBV6-5 and J usage is TRBJ1-1; no definite D call. Between the trimmed V and J ends, which lost 2 bases and 9 bases, there was a span of 10 bases. This CDR3 contains 12 residues. Germline V gene lookup returns CDR1 MNHEY and CDR2 SVGAGI.

The chain combines TRBV27 with TRBJ2-7; D gene uncertain. V was shortened by 4 bases and J by 4 bases, with 8 bases between the two germline ends. This CDR3 spans 12 amino acids. In germline, CDR1 is MNHEY, CDR2 SMNVEV (reference sequence). The CDR3 sequence: CASSSSPYEQYF. In DNA form, the CDR3 reads TGTGCCAGCAGTTCCTCTCCGTACGAGCAGTACTTC.

The chain recombines TRBV18 with TRBJ2-1; 8 bases map to TRBD1. CDR3 length equals 15 residues. Germline values: CDR1 KGHSH, CDR2 LQKENI. Trimming removed 6 bases from V and 6 bases from J; junction bases left unmatched: 10. The CDR3 loop reads CASSTRGQDLNEQFF. For the CDR3, the DNA is TGTGCCAGCTCTACTAGGGGACAGGACCTCAATGAGCAGTTCTTC.

The V call is TRBV5-4, the J call TRBJ2-1, with TRBD1 matching over 7 bases. Per germline, CDR1 SGHNT and CDR2 YYREEE (reference sequence). Trimming took 2 bases from V and 4 from J; bases not matched to a gene: 6. CDR3 length: 15 residues. CDR3 nucleotide sequence: TGTGCCAGCAGCTTATTCCGGGACAGATACAATGAGCAGTTCTTC. This translates into CASSLFRDRYNEQFF.

CDR3 sequence: CASSSTVSGANVLTF. CDR3 DNA sequence: TGTGCCAGCAGTTCAACAGTCTCTGGGGCCAACGTCCTGACTTTC. The chain employs TRBV6-6 and TRBJ2-6; D gene unclear. Trimming stripped 4 bases from V and 0 bases from J, with 7 bases between. The CDR3 spans 15 residues. Germline V lookup: CDR1 MNHNY, CDR2 SVGAGI (reference sequence).

This chain links TRBV7-6 with TRBJ2-2; no reliable D call. Trimming stripped 5 bases from V and 5 bases from J, with 12 bases between. CDR3 length: 14 residues. Per germline, CDR1 SGHVS and CDR2 FNYEAQ. The CDR3 bases are TGTGCCAGCAGCCCCGTAGGGTTGACCGGGGAGCTGTTTTTT. It encodes CASSPVGLTGELFF.

The chain has TRBV5-1 and TRBJ2-2; D not resolved. The germline CDR1 and CDR2 sequences are SGHRS and YFSETQ. V lost 6 bases and J 4 bases, leaving 19 bases between the germline ends. The CDR3 loop spans 16 amino acids. The CDR3 spells CASTHGPRGGTGELFF. The DNA for the CDR3 is TGCGCCAGCACCCACGGGCCCCGCGGTGGCACCGGGGAGCTGTTTTTT.

This clone was found many times. This chain uses TRBV5-1 with TRBJ2-1; no clear D. The CDR3 length is 14 residues. With 4 bases removed from V and 5 bases from J, the gap between germline ends came to 13 bases. The germline CDR1 and CDR2 sequences are SGHRS and YFSETQ. In DNA, the CDR3 is TGCGCCAGCAGCGTATTAGCAGGTGACAATGAGCAGTTCTTC. It encodes CASSVLAGDNEQFF.

This clone was seen a single time. The J gene is TRBJ1-2, the V gene TRBV7-2; TRBD1 agrees at 7 bases. This CDR3 region has 14 residues. Losses at the gene ends were 5 bases for V and 2 bases for J; bases not matched to a gene: 5. Per germline, CDR1 SGHTA and CDR2 FQGNSA. CDR3: CASSPSTGNYGYTF. The CDR3 region has the DNA TGTGCCAGCAGCCCCTCGACAGGGAACTATGGCTACACCTTC.